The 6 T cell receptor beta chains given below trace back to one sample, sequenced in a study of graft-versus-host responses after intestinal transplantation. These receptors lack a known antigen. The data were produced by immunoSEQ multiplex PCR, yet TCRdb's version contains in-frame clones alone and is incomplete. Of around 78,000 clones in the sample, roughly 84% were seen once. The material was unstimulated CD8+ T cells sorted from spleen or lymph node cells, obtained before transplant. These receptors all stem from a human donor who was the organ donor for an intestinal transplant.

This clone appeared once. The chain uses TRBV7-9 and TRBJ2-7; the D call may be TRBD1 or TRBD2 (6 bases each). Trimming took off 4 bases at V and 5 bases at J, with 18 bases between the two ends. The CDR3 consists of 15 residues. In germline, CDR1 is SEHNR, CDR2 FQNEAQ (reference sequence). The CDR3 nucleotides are TGTGCCAGCAGCTACCTACGGGGGCCTCCGGACGAGCAGTACTTC. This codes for CASSYLRGPPDEQYF.

The CDR3 DNA is TGTGCCGGATGCAATCAGCCCCAGCATTTT. Residues: CAGCNQPQHF. V gene TRBV19 combines with J gene TRBJ1-5; D gene unclear. The V end lost 11 bases, the J end lost 2 bases, and 4 bases lay between the germline ends. CDR3 length equals 10 residues. Germline V CDR1 and CDR2: LNHDA, SQIVND (reference sequence).

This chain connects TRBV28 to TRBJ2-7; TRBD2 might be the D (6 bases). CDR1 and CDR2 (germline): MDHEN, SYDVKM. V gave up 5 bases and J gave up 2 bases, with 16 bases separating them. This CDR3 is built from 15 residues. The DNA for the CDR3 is TGTGCCAGCAGTATAGTAGGAGGGGATGCCTACGAGCAGTACTTC. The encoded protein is CASSIVGGDAYEQYF.

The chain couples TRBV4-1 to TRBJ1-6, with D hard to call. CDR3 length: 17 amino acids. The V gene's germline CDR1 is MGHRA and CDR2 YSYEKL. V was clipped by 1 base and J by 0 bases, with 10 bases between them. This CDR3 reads CASSQGPEVSYNSPLHF. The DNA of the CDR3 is TGCGCCAGCAGCCAAGGACCGGAGGTCTCCTATAATTCACCCCTCCACTTT.

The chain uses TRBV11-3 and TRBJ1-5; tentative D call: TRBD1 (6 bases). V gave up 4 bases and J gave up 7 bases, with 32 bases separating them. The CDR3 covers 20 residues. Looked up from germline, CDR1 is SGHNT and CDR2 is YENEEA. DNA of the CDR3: TGTGCCAGCAGCTACGCCCCAGTCAACGGTGGTGTCGGGACACCCCAGCCCCAGCATTTT. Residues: CASSYAPVNGGVGTPQPQHF.

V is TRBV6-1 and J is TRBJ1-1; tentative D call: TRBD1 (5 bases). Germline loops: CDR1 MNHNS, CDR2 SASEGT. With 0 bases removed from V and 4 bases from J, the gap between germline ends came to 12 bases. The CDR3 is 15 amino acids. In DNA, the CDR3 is TGTGCCAGCAGTGAAGCGTTGGGACGGAGCACTGAAGCTTTCTTT. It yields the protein CASSEALGRSTEAFF.